The rows below give T cell receptor beta chains drawn from one sample of a study of T cells in Graves' hyperthyroidism and ophthalmopathy. TCRdb re-derived calls from the multiplex PCR reads in MiXCR, one entry per CDR3 protein. The sample lists 300,000 to 450,000 distinct CDR3 sequences, approximately 14% occurring once. The sample comprised blood. These receptors were obtained from a woman aged 60 to 75 with Graves' hyperthyroidism. Both conserved end residues are part of each CDR3.

V: TRBV12-3/TRBV12-4; J: TRBJ2-3; CDR3: CATLKTTDTQYF
V: TRBV6-1; J: TRBJ2-2; CDR3: CATGGGTFNTGELFF
V: TRBV7-9; J: TRBJ1-3; CDR3: CASSRGTPGNTIYF
V: TRBV18; J: TRBJ1-1; CDR3: CASSPPGQQDTEAFF
V: TRBV12-3/TRBV12-4; J: TRBJ1-2; CDR3: CASSPRQTYYGYTF
V: TRBV20-1; J: TRBJ2-7; CDR3: CSATGLAYEQYF
V: TRBV7-9; J: TRBJ2-1; CDR3: CASSHSVKDYNEQFF
V: TRBV6-1; J: TRBJ2-3; CDR3: CASSDPDRGPSTDTQYF
V: TRBV7-3; J: TRBJ2-5; CDR3: CASSLATETQYF
V: TRBV4-1; J: TRBJ2-7; CDR3: CARGLYEQYF
V: TRBV6-2/TRBV6-3; J: TRBJ2-7; CDR3: CASSPSVYEQYF
V: TRBV18; J: TRBJ2-3; CDR3: CASSPPGHTQYF
V: TRBV11-2; J: TRBJ1-2; CDR3: CASSPSTGYGYTF
V: TRBV12-3/TRBV12-4; J: TRBJ2-7; CDR3: CASAKEGVTYEQYF
V: TRBV10-2; J: TRBJ2-5; CDR3: CASSPGLAGGQETQYF
V: TRBV9; J: TRBJ2-1; CDR3: CASSVGWATEQFF
V: TRBV7-3; J: TRBJ2-1; CDR3: CASSLNRRYNEQFF
V: TRBV5-1; J: TRBJ2-1; CDR3: CASSLEGPLNEQFF
V: TRBV28; J: TRBJ2-1; CDR3: CASSFWGVGSYNEQFF
V: TRBV20-1; J: TRBJ1-1; CDR3: CSARKRTAMNTEAFF
V: TRBV2; J: TRBJ2-6; CDR3: CASSLTGIFLGANVLTF
V: TRBV11-2; J: TRBJ2-1; CDR3: CASSENGTSGKNEQFF
V: TRBV7-2; J: TRBJ2-6; CDR3: CASSRGGVSGANVLTF
V: TRBV12-3/TRBV12-4; J: TRBJ2-1; CDR3: CASHVGAGVTNEQFF
V: TRBV7-8; J: TRBJ2-7; CDR3: CASIAGRLTYEQYF
V: TRBV20-1; J: TRBJ2-5; CDR3: CSARDLQAGFAETQYF
V: TRBV7-3; J: TRBJ2-7; CDR3: CASSRLPGVGYEQYF
V: TRBV18; J: TRBJ2-2; CDR3: CASSPPGQGPTGELFF
V: TRBV18; J: TRBJ2-1; CDR3: CASSPRVQRLADYNEQFF
V: TRBV12-5; J: TRBJ2-1; CDR3: CASGLVRGSGSLNSYNEQFF
V: TRBV6-1; J: TRBJ2-7; CDR3: CASSYGTSGRAPYEQYF
V: TRBV15; J: TRBJ1-2; CDR3: CATSRSTGEFYGYTF
V: TRBV11-2; J: TRBJ2-7; CDR3: CASSSGTKGLQQYF
V: TRBV24-1; J: TRBJ2-1; CDR3: CATSDAAASSYNEQFF
V: TRBV4-1; J: TRBJ2-1; CDR3: CASSQVLAGAINEQFF
V: TRBV19; J: TRBJ2-1; CDR3: CASSPFARSYNEQFF
V: TRBV24-1; J: TRBJ2-5; CDR3: CATSDTRQGKQETQYF
V: TRBV5-1; J: TRBJ1-1; CDR3: CASSLAHTGREGNTEAFF
V: TRBV24-1; J: TRBJ2-3; CDR3: CATSVSLDTQYF
V: TRBV15; J: TRBJ2-6; CDR3: CATSRDLRTELSGANVLTF
V: TRBV19; J: TRBJ2-1; CDR3: CASSIVSGTYNEQFF